This T cell receptor beta chain came from a study of identical twins. Study findings and constraints: Twin pairs had excess sharing that was weaker in beta out-of-frame sequences. Within twin pairs, the out-of-frame alpha sequences they shared showed excess low generation probability.

Germline CDR1 reads KGHSH; CDR2 reads LQKENI. V dropped 3 bases and J dropped 0 bases, with 12 bases sitting between them. The CDR3 runs to 16 residues. TCRdb reprocessed the 5' RACE reads with MiXCR, giving one entry per CDR3 protein. The sample lists roughly 540,000 distinct CDR3 sequences, roughly a fifth occurring once. This clonotype was counted a few times. What it binds is unknown. Each donor was a healthy Caucasian. A further study also used this sample, focusing on T cells expressing NK-cell markers. As that study records: The study found these clonotypes also leading the CD3+CD56-NKG2C+ fraction in a few donors.

Specimen: CD4+ T cells sorted from blood. The chain combines TRBV18 with TRBJ2-1, with TRBD2 as a possible D gene (6 bases). The source is a woman between 18 and 29 years old in good health. The CDR3 DNA sequence: TGTGCCAGCTCACCTTTCATGGGGGGCTCCTACAATGAGCAGTTCTTC. It encodes CASSPFMGGSYNEQFF.